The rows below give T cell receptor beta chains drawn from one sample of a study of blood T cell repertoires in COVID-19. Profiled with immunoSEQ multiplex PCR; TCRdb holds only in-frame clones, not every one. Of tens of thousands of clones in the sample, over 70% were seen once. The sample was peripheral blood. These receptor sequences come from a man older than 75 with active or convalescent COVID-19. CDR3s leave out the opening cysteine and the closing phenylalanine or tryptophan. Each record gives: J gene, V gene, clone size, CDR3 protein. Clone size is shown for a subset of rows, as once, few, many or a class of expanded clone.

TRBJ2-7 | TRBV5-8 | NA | ASSLPGQGVAGGYEQY
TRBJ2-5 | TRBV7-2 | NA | ASSRGTTTAQETQY
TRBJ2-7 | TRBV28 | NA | ASKTQGAPYEQY
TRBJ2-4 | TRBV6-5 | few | AVREQNIQY
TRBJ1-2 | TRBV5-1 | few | ASTPTGGIYGYT
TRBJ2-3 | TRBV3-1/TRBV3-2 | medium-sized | ASSQDQGQGINTQY
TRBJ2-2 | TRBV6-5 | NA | ASSLGNTGELF
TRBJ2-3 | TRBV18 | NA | ASSPPNPGADTQY
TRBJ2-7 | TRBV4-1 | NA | ASSQVHYLGLWQY
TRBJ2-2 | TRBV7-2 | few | ASSPGVTNTGELF
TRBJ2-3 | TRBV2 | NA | ASRGTSGMGDTQY
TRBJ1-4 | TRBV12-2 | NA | ASRPEGVGFEKLF
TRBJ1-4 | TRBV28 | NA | ASSLTGNNEKLF
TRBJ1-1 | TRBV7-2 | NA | ASSTDRATEAF
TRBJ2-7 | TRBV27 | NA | ASSLKQGASYEQY
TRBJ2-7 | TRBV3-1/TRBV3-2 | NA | ASSRTSGSYEQY
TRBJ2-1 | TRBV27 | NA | ASSPGTGGDEQF
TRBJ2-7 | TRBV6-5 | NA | ASGGTSRSYEQY
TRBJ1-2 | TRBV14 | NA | ASSQRANYGYT
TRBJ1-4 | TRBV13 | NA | ASSLRTGSNEKLF
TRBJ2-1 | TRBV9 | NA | ASSVGGESYNEQF
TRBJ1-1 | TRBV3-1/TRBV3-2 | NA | ASRYGRDTCPNSNTEAF
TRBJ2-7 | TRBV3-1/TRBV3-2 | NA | ASSPGGLAGGGY
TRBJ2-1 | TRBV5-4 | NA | ASSTQGQFEF
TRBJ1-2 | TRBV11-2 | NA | ASSPDRAYGYT
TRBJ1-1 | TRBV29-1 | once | SVQDRRVNTEAF
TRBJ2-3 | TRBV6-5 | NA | ASRAGTKNTDTQY
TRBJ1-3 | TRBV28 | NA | ASSLGTGLRNTIY
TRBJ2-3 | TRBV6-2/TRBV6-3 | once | ASSLAELLTSTDTQY
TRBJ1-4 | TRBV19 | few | ASHTGGRYNEKLF
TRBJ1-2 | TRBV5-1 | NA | ASSLDGQGRDGYT
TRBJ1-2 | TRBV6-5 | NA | ASRRVGTATYGYT
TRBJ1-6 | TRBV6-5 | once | ASSRDRVNSPLH
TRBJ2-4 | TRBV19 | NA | ASSPLNRVAKNIQY
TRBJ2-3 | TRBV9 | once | ASSVGPDTQY
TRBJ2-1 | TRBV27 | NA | ASSLSQPPNEQF
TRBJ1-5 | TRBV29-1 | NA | SVATGMGSNQPQH
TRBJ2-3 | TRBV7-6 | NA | ASSLAAGTTDTQY
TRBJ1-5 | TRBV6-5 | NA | ASSTTGASNQPQH
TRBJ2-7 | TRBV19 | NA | ASRNRGNVYEQY
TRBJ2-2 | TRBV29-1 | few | SVEDGRRTGELF
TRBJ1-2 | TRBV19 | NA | ASSPTRNYGYT
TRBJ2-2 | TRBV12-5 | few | ASGLRTGGSGELF
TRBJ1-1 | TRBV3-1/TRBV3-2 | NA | ASSRETEAF
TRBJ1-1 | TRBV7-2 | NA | ASSYRGRGAF
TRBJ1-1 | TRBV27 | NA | ASSSYRQDEAF
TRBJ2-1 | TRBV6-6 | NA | ASSQGNEQF
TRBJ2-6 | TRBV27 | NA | ASSFQGKGSGANVLT
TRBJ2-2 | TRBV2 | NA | ASSDLAGDTGELF
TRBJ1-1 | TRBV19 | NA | ASTVTGGELAF
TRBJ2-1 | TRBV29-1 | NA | SVRRDSGNEQF
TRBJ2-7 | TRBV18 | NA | ASSPPGAGLAKYEQY
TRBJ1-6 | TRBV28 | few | ASMAENSPLH
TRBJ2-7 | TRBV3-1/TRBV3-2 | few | ASSLGGQTYEQY